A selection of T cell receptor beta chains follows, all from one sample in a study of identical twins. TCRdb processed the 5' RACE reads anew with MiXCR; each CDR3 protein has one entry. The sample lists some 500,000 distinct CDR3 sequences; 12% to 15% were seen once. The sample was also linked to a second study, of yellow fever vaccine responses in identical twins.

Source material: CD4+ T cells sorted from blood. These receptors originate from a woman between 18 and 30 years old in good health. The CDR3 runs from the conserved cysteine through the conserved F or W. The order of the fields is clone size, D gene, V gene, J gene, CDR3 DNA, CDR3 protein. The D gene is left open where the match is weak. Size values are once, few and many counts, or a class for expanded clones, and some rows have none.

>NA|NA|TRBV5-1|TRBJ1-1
TGCGCCAGCAGCTTGGGGGGGTGGGACACTGAAGCTTTCTTT
CASSLGGWDTEAFF
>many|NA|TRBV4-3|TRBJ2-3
TGCGCCAGCAGCCAAGATGCAGCGGGCACAGATACGCAGTATTTT
CASSQDAAGTDTQYF
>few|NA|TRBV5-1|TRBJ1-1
TGCGCCAGCAGTCCCGACAATCACCCTGAAGCTTTCTTT
CASSPDNHPEAFF
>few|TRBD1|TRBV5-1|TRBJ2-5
TGCGCCAGCAGCTTTGGGACAGGGGTCCAAGAGACCCAGTACTTC
CASSFGTGVQETQYF
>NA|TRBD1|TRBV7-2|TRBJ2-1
TGTGCCAGCAGTCTCCGGGACAGGGGACGTGAGCAGTTCTTC
CASSLRDRGREQFF
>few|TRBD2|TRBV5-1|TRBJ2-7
TGCGCCAGCAGCTTCACCGGGACTAGCGGGATGGGGGAGCAGTACTTC
CASSFTGTSGMGEQYF
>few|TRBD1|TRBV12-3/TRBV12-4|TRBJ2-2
TGTGCCAGCAGTGACAGGGTCACCGGGGAGCTGTTTTTT
CASSDRVTGELFF
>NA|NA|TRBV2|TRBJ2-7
TGTGCCAGCGGACGGGAAAGGGGGGGGAACTACGAGCAGTACTTC
CASGRERGGNYEQYF
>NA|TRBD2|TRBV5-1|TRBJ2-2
TGCGCCAGCAGCTTGGCTAGCGGGAGTTTTGGGGAGCTGTTTTTT
CASSLASGSFGELFF
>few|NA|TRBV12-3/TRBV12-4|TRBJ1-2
TGTGCCAGCAGCATCGCGCTCGACTATGGCTACACCTTC
CASSIALDYGYTF
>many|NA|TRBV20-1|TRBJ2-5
TGCAGTGCTAGAGTGCCGGGGGCAGAGACCCAGTACTTC
CSARVPGAETQYF
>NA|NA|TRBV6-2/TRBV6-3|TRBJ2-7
TGTGCCAGCAGTTCTATCGCAGACAGAAAGTACTTC
CASSSIADRKYF
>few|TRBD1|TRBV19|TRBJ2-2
TGTGCCAGTAGTACGACAGGGGGACGCACCGGGGAGCTGTTTTTT
CASSTTGGRTGELFF
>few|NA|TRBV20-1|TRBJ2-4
TGCAGTGCTAGAGATCAAGGGCAGGGGACAAACATTCAGTACTTC
CSARDQGQGTNIQYF